These T cell receptor beta chains were read from a single sample in a study of PD-L1 blockade in urothelial cancer. The assay was immunoSEQ multiplex PCR, and TCRdb's table has in-frame clones only and misses some. The repertoire holds some 54,000 clones, with over 75% as singletons. This specimen was PBMCs, taken around atezolizumab (anti-PD-L1) treatment. The receptors originated from a man aged 40-49 years with urothelial cancer. Both conserved end residues are part of each CDR3. The D gene is left open where the match is weak. Part of the rows lack a size; the others show once, few, many or a class for expanded clones.

v_gene,j_gene,abundance,d_gene,len,CDR3nt,CDR3aa
TRBV27,TRBJ1-1,.,TRBD1,16,TGTGCCAGCAGTTTATCCAGCACAGGGGTAGCAACTGAAGCTTTCTTT,CASSLSSTGVATEAFF
TRBV9,TRBJ2-5,few,.,13,TGTGCCAGCAGCGCGGGGTTTAGGGAGACCCAGTACTTC,CASSAGFRETQYF
TRBV10-3,TRBJ1-5,.,.,11,TGTGCCACGGGTCTTGAACAGCCCCAGCATTTT,CATGLEQPQHF
TRBV27,TRBJ1-2,.,.,13,TGTGCCAGCAGTTTAGGCAAGGGGGATGGCTACACCTTC,CASSLGKGDGYTF
TRBV19,TRBJ2-7,once,TRBD2,15,TGTGCCAGTAGGGATGCCGGGACTAGCGGCGTAAAGCAGTACTTC,CASRDAGTSGVKQYF
TRBV5-8,TRBJ1-4,.,.,15,TGTGCCAGCAGGTTGATGACAGACATTAATGAAAAACTGTTTTTT,CASRLMTDINEKLFF
TRBV7-2,TRBJ2-5,.,TRBD2,16,TGTGCCAGCAGCTTAAAGGTGGCTAGCGGGAAAGAGACCCAGTACTTC,CASSLKVASGKETQYF
TRBV11-1,TRBJ1-1,few,.,13,TGTGCCAGCAGCCCCTCACAGAACACTGAAGCTTTCTTT,CASSPSQNTEAFF
TRBV18,TRBJ2-5,.,.,12,TGTGCCAGCTCGCACAGGCAGGAGACCCAGTACTTC,CASSHRQETQYF
TRBV6-5,TRBJ2-7,.,TRBD1,13,TGTGCCACCGGGGGGACAGGGTCCCACGAGCAGTACTTC,CATGGTGSHEQYF
TRBV19,TRBJ1-1,.,TRBD1,13,TGTGCCGTCCGGGACAGGGCGAACACTGAAGCTTTCTTT,CAVRDRANTEAFF
TRBV2,TRBJ2-1,.,.,15,TGTGCCAGCAGTCGAGCGGCTCTCAATTACAATGAGCAGTTCTTC,CASSRAALNYNEQFF
TRBV7-6,TRBJ2-3,.,TRBD2,15,TGTGCCAGCAGTCCACTAGCGGGAGGGTCAGATACGCAGTATTTT,CASSPLAGGSDTQYF
TRBV11-2,TRBJ2-7,.,.,13,TGTGCCAGCAGCCGTACCAGGGACTACGAGCAGTACTTC,CASSRTRDYEQYF
TRBV18,TRBJ2-7,.,TRBD2,19,TGTGCCAGCTCACCGGGGACTAGCGGGAGGGCCCTCGGGTCCTACGAGCAGTACTTC,CASSPGTSGRALGSYEQYF
TRBV30,TRBJ1-5,.,.,13,TGTGCCTGTGACCTAGGTAGCAATCAGCCCCAGCATTTT,CACDLGSNQPQHF
TRBV4-2,TRBJ2-3,.,.,14,TGTGCCAGCAGCCAAGAGCTAGCAGGCGATACGCAGTATTTT,CASSQELAGDTQYF
TRBV28,TRBJ1-1,few,.,16,TGTGCCAGCAGTCCTCCTGGCAGGCCTTTGAACACTGAAGCTTTCTTT,CASSPPGRPLNTEAFF
TRBV6-5,TRBJ1-5,.,.,14,TGTGCCAGCAGAACCGCGGGAAAAAATCAGCCCCAGCATTTT,CASRTAGKNQPQHF
TRBV18,TRBJ1-3,.,TRBD1,13,TGTGCCAGCTCACGGACAGGGGTAAACACCATATATTTT,CASSRTGVNTIYF
TRBV28,TRBJ2-7,.,TRBD1,16,TGTGCCAGCACCTTACGTGGACAGGGGACACCCTACGAGCAGTACTTC,CASTLRGQGTPYEQYF
TRBV23-1,TRBJ1-3,.,.,16,TGCGCCAGCAGTCAACCTGGACAGTACTCTGGAAACACCATATATTTT,CASSQPGQYSGNTIYF